The 28 T cell receptor beta chains in this list originate from one sample, sequenced in a study of Graves' ophthalmopathy and Graves' hyperthyroidism. RNA transcripts yielded amplified TCR beta CDR3 regions. HTBI primers served in a first-round RT-PCR, which a second-round multiplex PCR followed. TCRdb recomputed calls from the multiplex PCR reads with MiXCR, one row per CDR3 protein. Here the sample spans roughly 420,000 distinct CDR3 sequences, around 21% being singletons. The sample consisted of peripheral blood. These receptors were obtained from a woman aged 18-29 years with stable Graves' hyperthyroidism.

The V call is TRBV12-3 or TRBV12-4, the J call TRBJ2-7; 8 bases are shared with TRBD1. J was trimmed by 5 bases and V by 5 bases; bases with no gene match: 14. The CDR3 runs to 16 residues. The CDR3 DNA reads TGTGCCAGCAGTCCGACTAGGGTTCAGGGGGCGGACGAGCAGTACTTC. Translated: CASSPTRVQGADEQYF.

The rearrangement links TRBV28 to TRBJ2-7; possible D gene TRBD2, 6 bases. Germline V gives CDR1 MDHEN, CDR2 SYDVKM. The CDR3 runs to 18 residues. V was pared by 1 base and J by 7 bases, with 26 bases between. The CDR3 here is CASSLLAVWAGTKGEQYF. The CDR3 DNA follows: TGTGCCAGCAGTTTATTGGCCGTCTGGGCGGGAACCAAGGGGGAGCAGTACTTC.

The genes are TRBV20-1 and TRBJ1-1, with 8 bases identical to TRBD1. This CDR3 contains 15 residues. After removal of 3 bases from V and 5 bases from J, the junction contained 11 bases not matched to a gene. CDR1 DFQATT and CDR2 SNEGSKA come from the germline V gene (reference sequence). CDR3 bases: TGCAGTGCTAGTTCATCGGCGGACAGGGCAACTGAAGCTTTCTTT. It specifies CSASSSADRATEAFF.

The chain couples TRBV12-3 or TRBV12-4 to TRBJ2-2; D remains unclear. The CDR3 contains 12 residues. V was trimmed by 3 bases and J by 6 bases, leaving 5 bases between them. CDR3 DNA sequence: TGTGCCAGCAGTTTCTTCCCCGGGGAGCTGTTTTTT. Protein sequence: CASSFFPGELFF.

This clonotype was found many times. The chain links TRBV7-2 to TRBJ2-5; D gene unclear. Germline V CDR1 and CDR2: SGHTA, FQGNSA. There are 16 residues in the CDR3. V was clipped by 8 bases and J by 1 base, with 20 bases between them. This chain's CDR3 is CASASVGLGFQETQYF. As DNA, the CDR3 is TGTGCCAGCGCCAGCGTGGGTCTAGGGTTCCAAGAGACCCAGTACTTC.

This clonotype has a handful of counts. In DNA, the CDR3 is TGTGCCAGCAGTCGGACCGGACTAGAGACCCAGTACTTC. This sequence encodes CASSRTGLETQYF. This chain uses TRBV12-3 or TRBV12-4 with TRBJ2-5, with a weak D call TRBD2 (5 bases). This CDR3 region has 13 residues. Trimming pared 5 bases from V and 4 bases from J, leaving 11 bases between.

At least ten counts were recorded for this clonotype. This rearrangement joins TRBV5-1 to TRBJ2-2, with 9 nucleotides matching TRBD2. Germline CDR1 reads SGHRS; CDR2 reads YFSETQ. The CDR3 loop spans 18 amino acids. Unmatched junction bases numbered 18, after V lost 4 bases and J lost 8 bases. The CDR3 region is CASSPGGGAGPSAGELFF. The CDR3 DNA reads TGCGCCAGCAGCCCCGGCGGGGGGGCCGGACCATCGGCTGGGGAGCTGTTTTTT. The full variable domain, completed using reference TRBV5-1 and TRBJ2-2, is KAGVTQTPRYLIKTRGQQVTLSCSPISGHRSVSWYQQTPGQGLQFLFEYFSETQRNKGNFPGRFSGRQFSNSRSEMNVSTLELGDSALYLCASSPGGGAGPSAGELFFGEGSRLTVL.

This clonotype has a count of ten or more. J is TRBJ2-5 and V is TRBV20-1; the match to TRBD2 covers 7 bases. The germline V gene encodes CDR1 DFQATT and CDR2 SNEGSKA (reference sequence). Trimming cost V 5 bases and J 2 bases; bases outside gene matches: 8. The CDR3 spans 14 residues. The CDR3 loop reads CSAVPGLSQETQYF. The CDR3 DNA is TGCAGTGCTGTCCCGGGACTATCACAAGAGACCCAGTACTTC.

This clonotype has a count of ten or more. This rearrangement joins TRBV29-1 to TRBJ1-1; D is ambiguous. Germline-derived CDR1 and CDR2 are SQVTM and ANQGSEA. Trimming cost V 7 bases and J 0 bases, with 6 bases left between them. This CDR3 comprises 11 residues. The CDR3 sequence: CSAVMNTEAFF. Here the CDR3 DNA reads TGCAGCGCCGTTATGAACACTGAAGCTTTCTTT.

This clonotype was seen at least ten times. V and J are TRBV7-2 and TRBJ2-7; the match to TRBD2 covers 9 bases. CDR3 length: 15 residues. Germline V CDR1 and CDR2: SGHTA, FQGNSA. The junction had 8 bases not matched to a gene; V was cut back by 5 bases and J by 3 bases. CDR3 region: CASSRIAGANYEQYF. For the CDR3, the DNA is TGTGCCAGCAGCCGTATAGCGGGGGCTAACTACGAGCAGTACTTC.

This clonotype was detected ten times or more. The chain joins TRBV5-1 to TRBJ2-2, with D unresolved. CDR1 and CDR2 from the germline V gene are SGHRS and YFSETQ. Trimming removed 0 bases from V and 0 bases from J, with 6 bases in between. The CDR3 runs 15 residues. The CDR3 DNA follows: TGCGCCAGCAGCTTGGTCGGAGCGAACACCGGGGAGCTGTTTTTT. It translates to CASSLVGANTGELFF.

The table lists this clonotype with many counts. The CDR3 protein is CSARESGNTIYF. CDR3 sequence (DNA): TGCAGTGCTCGGGAATCTGGAAACACCATATATTTT. The chain employs TRBV20-1 and TRBJ1-3, with D unresolved. V dropped 5 bases and J dropped 1 base, with 6 bases sitting between them. The CDR3 totals 12 residues. Germline CDR1 and CDR2: DFQATT and SNEGSKA (reference sequence).

This clonotype was counted at least ten times. CDR3 sequence: CSAKAGTGAYEQYF. CDR3 DNA: TGCAGCGCCAAAGCCGGGACGGGCGCCTACGAGCAGTACTTC. The chain combines TRBV29-1 with TRBJ2-7, with D possibly being TRBD1 or TRBD2 (5 bases each). Germline V gene lookup returns CDR1 SQVTM and CDR2 ANQGSEA. V was pared by 7 bases and J by 2 bases, with 18 bases between. The length of the CDR3 is 14 residues.

This clonotype was seen many times. The chain recombines TRBV29-1 with TRBJ1-5; D perhaps matches TRBD1 (5 bases). The V and J ends lost 7 bases and 4 bases respectively, with 17 bases between them. The V gene's germline CDR1 is SQVTM and CDR2 ANQGSEA. The CDR3 length is 14 residues. As DNA, the CDR3 is TGCAGCGGCGGGGCTAGGGACCGAAATCAGCCCCAGCATTTT. Translation gives CSGGARDRNQPQHF. Complete variable domain (other parts from reference TRBV29-1 and TRBJ1-5): SAVISQKPSRDICQRGTSLTIQCQVDSQVTMMFWYRQQPGQSLTLIATANQGSEATYESGFVIDKFPISRPNLTFSTLTVSNMSPEDSSIYLCSGGARDRNQPQHFGDGTRLSIL.

This chain links TRBV12-3 or TRBV12-4 with TRBJ2-5; 7 nucleotides agree with TRBD1. J was trimmed by 2 bases and V by 3 bases; bases with no gene match: 6. The CDR3 has 15 residues. The CDR3 loop reads CASSFGLGQQETQYF. The DNA of the CDR3 is TGTGCCAGCAGTTTCGGACTGGGACAGCAAGAGACCCAGTACTTC.

This clonotype was seen only a few times. CDR3 in amino acids: CASSQNPIAGTGVRGYTF. The CDR3 coding sequence is TGCGCCAGCAGCCAAAATCCTATCGCCGGGACAGGGGTTCGTGGCTACACCTTC. The chain links TRBV4-3 to TRBJ1-2, with 10 bases that match TRBD1. This CDR3 is 18 amino acids long. V lost 2 bases to trimming and J lost 7 bases; unmatched junction nucleotides: 16. Germline CDR1 and CDR2: LGHNA and YSLEER.

This clonotype was observed many times. This sequence joins TRBV6-5 and TRBJ1-2, with D tentatively TRBD1 (6 bases). The CDR3 loop spans 15 amino acids. Per germline, CDR1 MNHEY and CDR2 SVGAGI. The ends were cut back, 5 bases at V and 3 bases at J, with 16 bases in the middle. CDR3 loop: CASSPEGGMYYGYTF. CDR3 nucleotide sequence: TGTGCCAGCAGTCCGGAAGGGGGGATGTACTATGGCTACACCTTC.

Ten or more counts support this clonotype. The chain joins TRBV12-5 to TRBJ2-1; D unclear. This CDR3 spans 15 amino acids. Germline V CDR1 and CDR2: LGHNT, FRNRAP. Trimming stripped 1 base from V and 3 bases from J, with 10 bases between. The CDR3 region is CASGLGSPGYNEQFF. The CDR3 nucleotides are TGTGCTAGTGGTTTGGGCAGTCCGGGCTACAATGAGCAGTTCTTC. Using reference TRBV12-5 and TRBJ2-1 for the parts outside the CDR3, the full variable domain is DARVTQTPRHKVTEMGQEVTMRCQPILGHNTVFWYRQTMMQGLELLAYFRNRAPLDDSGMPKDRFSAEMPDATLATLKIQPSEPRDSAVYFCASGLGSPGYNEQFFGPGTRLTVL.

This chain links TRBV28 with TRBJ1-1, with D perhaps TRBD1 (5 bases). Trimming stripped 6 bases from V and 1 base from J, with 12 bases between. CDR1 and CDR2 from the germline V gene are MDHEN and SYDVKM. This CDR3 spans 14 amino acids. The DNA for the CDR3 is TGTGCCAGCAGGCTGGGACTCAGGAACACTGAAGCTTTCTTT. Protein product: CASRLGLRNTEAFF.

This clonotype has ten or more counts. The chain combines TRBV7-2 with TRBJ1-2; no firm D call. This CDR3 comprises 15 residues. Trimming shortened V by 1 base and J by 3 bases, and 12 bases separated the two germline ends. CDR1 and CDR2 (germline): SGHTA, FQGNSA. The CDR3 is CASSLVVWDYYGYTF. CDR3 bases: TGTGCCAGCAGCTTAGTCGTGTGGGATTACTATGGCTACACCTTC. The whole variable domain, remainder taken from reference TRBV7-2 and TRBJ1-2, is GAGVSQSPSNKVTEKGKDVELRCDPISGHTALYWYRQSLGQGLEFLIYFQGNSAPDKSGLPSDRFSAERTGGSVSTLTIQRTQQEDSAVYLCASSLVVWDYYGYTFGSGTRLTVV.

This clonotype was seen ten or more times. The gene calls are TRBV5-6 and TRBJ2-5, with D unresolved. This CDR3 has 13 residues. Looked up from germline, CDR1 is SGHDT and CDR2 is YYEEEE. Trimming removed 2 bases at V and 2 bases at J, with 7 bases between. The CDR3 loop reads CASSFGRQETQYF. CDR3 in DNA: TGTGCCAGCAGCTTCGGACGGCAAGAGACCCAGTACTTC.

This clonotype was seen repeatedly, ten times or more. The V and J genes are TRBV5-6 and TRBJ2-4; no firm D call. Looked up from germline, CDR1 is SGHDT and CDR2 is YYEEEE. V was trimmed by 1 base and J by 0 bases, leaving 8 bases between them. This CDR3 has 15 amino acids. This chain's CDR3 is CASSLWQEAKNIQYF. The CDR3 DNA reads as TGTGCCAGCAGCTTGTGGCAGGAAGCCAAAAACATTCAGTACTTC.

The rearrangement links TRBV20-1 to TRBJ2-7, with 7 bases matching TRBD1. There are 14 residues in the CDR3. V lost 4 bases to trimming and J lost 3 bases; unmatched junction nucleotides: 9. CDR1 DFQATT and CDR2 SNEGSKA come from the germline V gene (reference sequence). The CDR3 DNA reads as TGCAGTGCTAAATCGGGACAGTCATTCTACGAGCAGTACTTC. Its translation: CSAKSGQSFYEQYF.

This clonotype occurred a few times. CDR3 amino acids: CAWSRPFRQGGYYEQYF. CDR3 nucleotide sequence: TGTGCCTGGAGTAGACCCTTTAGGCAGGGTGGTTACTACGAGCAGTACTTC. The rearrangement joins TRBV30 to TRBJ2-7; perhaps TRBD1 as D (5 bases). The length of the CDR3 is 17 residues. The V and J ends lost 2 bases and 3 bases respectively, with 23 bases between them. CDR1 and CDR2 (germline): GTSNPN, SVGIG (reference sequence).

A few counts support this clonotype. The gene calls are TRBV18 and TRBJ2-7; TRBD2 matches at 11 bases. CDR1 is KGHSH and CDR2 is LQKENI in the germline V gene. The CDR3 is 16 amino acids. The J segment lost 0 bases and the V segment lost 4 bases, leaving 5 bases of the junction unmatched. The CDR3 region is CASSLMTSGTSYEQYF. CDR3 in DNA: TGTGCCAGCTCACTTATGACTAGCGGGACCTCCTACGAGCAGTACTTC.

This clonotype was picked up many times. The V and J genes are TRBV20-1 and TRBJ2-7; D possibly corresponds to TRBD2 (7 bases). The CDR3 length is 13 residues. Trimming pared 6 bases from V and 5 bases from J, leaving 17 bases between. CDR1 is DFQATT, CDR2 SNEGSKA, per germline (reference sequence). The DNA of the CDR3 is TGCAGTGCCAGGGGAGGGACTTTTAACGAGCAGTACTTC. It yields the protein CSARGGTFNEQYF.

The V call is TRBV28, the J call TRBJ1-2, with 7 bases aligning to TRBD1. CDR1 is MDHEN and CDR2 is SYDVKM in the germline V gene. J was trimmed by 13 bases and V by 6 bases; bases with no gene match: 17. The CDR3 loop spans 14 amino acids. CDR3 region: CASRGTAPFTDGTF. The CDR3 DNA follows: TGTGCCAGCAGAGGGACAGCCCCGTTTACGGACGGCACCTTC.

Ten or more counts support this clonotype. This chain joins TRBV4-1 and TRBJ1-5; 12 bases are shared with TRBD1. Per the germline V gene, CDR1 is MGHRA and CDR2 is YSYEKL. The CDR3 contains 15 residues. V trimming: 4 bases; J trimming: 6 bases; junction bases outside the gene matches: 4. CDR3 nucleotide sequence: TGCGCCAGCAGCCCGGGACAGGGGGCAACTCAGCCCCAGCATTTT. This codes for CASSPGQGATQPQHF.